The clone carrying this T cell receptor beta chain is a singleton in its sample. Its antigen is not identified. TCR beta was sequenced from blood CD8+ and CD4+ T cells. When the RNA was reverse transcribed, random hexamers were used with an input of roughly 0.45 to 1 ug. Coverage of TCR beta CDR3 amplification by immunoSEQ multiplex PCR extended to 54 Vbeta and 13 Jbeta. TCRdb reprocessed the immunoSEQ multiplex PCR reads via MiXCR and lists one record per CDR3 protein. Among over 80,000 distinct CDR3 sequences listed, approximately 93% were seen once. These data come from a study of CD8 T cells in Susac syndrome. Study context: Patients with Susac syndrome had blood drawn and were at that point therapy-naive, on corticosteroids, or on intravenous immunoglobulin alone. Regarding the study as a whole: Clonal expansion of CD8+ cells in Susac peaked in TEMRA cells (and in active patients).

This receptor was identified in a human donor with Susac syndrome. The source material was CD8+ T cells from PBMCs.

CDR3 sequence (DNA): TGTGCCAGCAGCCACGAATCCGGGGAGCTGTTTTTT. Its translation is CASSHESGELFF. This sequence joins TRBV7-9 and TRBJ2-2; D ambiguous. The CDR3 extends over 12 amino acids. The V end was cut by 5 bases, the J end by 6 bases, with 7 bases between. Per germline, CDR1 SEHNR and CDR2 FQNEAQ (reference sequence).